This TCR beta chain was captured by sequencing in a study of T cell changes during pregnancy in multiple sclerosis. The V and J ends lost 0 bases and 8 bases respectively, with 5 bases between them. The CDR3 is made up of 13 amino acids. Germline V gene sequence: CDR1 SGHNT, CDR2 YENEEA. The method was immunoSEQ multiplex PCR; TCRdb's version includes in-frame clones alone and lacks a portion of them. This table has tens of thousands of clones, roughly nine tenths appearing once. The source was peripheral blood, collected in the third trimester of pregnancy. J is TRBJ1-6 and V is TRBV11-3, with D possibly matching TRBD1 (5 bases). The receptor was isolated from a female donor in good health, enrolled as a control in a pregnancy study. CDR3 in amino acids: CASSLEGDSPLHF. DNA of the CDR3: TGTGCCAGCAGCTTAGAAGGGGATTCACCCCTCCACTTT.